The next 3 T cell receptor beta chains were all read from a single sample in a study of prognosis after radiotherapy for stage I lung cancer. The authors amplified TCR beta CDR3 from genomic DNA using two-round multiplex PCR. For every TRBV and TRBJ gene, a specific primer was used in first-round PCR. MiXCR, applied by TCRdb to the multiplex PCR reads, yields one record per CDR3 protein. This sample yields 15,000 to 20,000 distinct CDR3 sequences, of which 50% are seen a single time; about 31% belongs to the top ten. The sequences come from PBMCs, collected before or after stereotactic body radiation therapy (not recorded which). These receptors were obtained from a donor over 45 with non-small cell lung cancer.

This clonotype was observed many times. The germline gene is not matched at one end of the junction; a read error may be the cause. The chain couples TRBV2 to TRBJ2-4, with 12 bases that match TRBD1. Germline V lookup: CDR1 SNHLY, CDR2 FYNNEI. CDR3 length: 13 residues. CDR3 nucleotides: TGTGCCAGCGGGGACAGGGGGCGAAACATTCAATACTTC. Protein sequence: CASGDRGRNIQYF.

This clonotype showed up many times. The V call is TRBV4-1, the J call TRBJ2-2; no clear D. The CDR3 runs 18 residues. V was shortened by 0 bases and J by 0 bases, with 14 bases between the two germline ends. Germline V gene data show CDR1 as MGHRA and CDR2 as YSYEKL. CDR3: CASSQDVSWRSNTGELFF. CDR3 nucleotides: TGCGCCAGCAGCCAAGACGTGTCGTGGCGGTCGAACACCGGGGAGCTGTTTTTT.

The CDR3 region has the DNA TGTGCCAGCATTTTCGACAGGGTGCTGGACGAGCAGTACTTC. This codes for CASIFDRVLDEQYF. The chain uses TRBV12-3 or TRBV12-4 and TRBJ2-7, with TRBD1 matching 7 bases. Trimming took 7 bases from V and 5 from J; bases not matched to a gene: 11. The CDR3 consists of 14 residues.